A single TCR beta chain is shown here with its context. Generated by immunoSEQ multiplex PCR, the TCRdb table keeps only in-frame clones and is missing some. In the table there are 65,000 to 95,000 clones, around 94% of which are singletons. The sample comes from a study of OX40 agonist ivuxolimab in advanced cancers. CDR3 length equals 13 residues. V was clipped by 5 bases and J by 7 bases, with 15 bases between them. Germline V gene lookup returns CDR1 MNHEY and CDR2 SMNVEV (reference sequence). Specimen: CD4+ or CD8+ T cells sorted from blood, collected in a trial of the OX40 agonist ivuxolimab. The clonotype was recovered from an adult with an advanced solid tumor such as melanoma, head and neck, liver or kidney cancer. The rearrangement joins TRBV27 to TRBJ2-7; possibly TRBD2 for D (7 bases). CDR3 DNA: TGTGCCAGCAGTCCCCGGGGGGCGGGTGAGCAGTACTTC. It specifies CASSPRGAGEQYF.